These T cell receptor beta chains were read from a single sample in a study of technical replicates of blood from a handful of donors. Libraries were prepared by immunoSEQ multiplex PCR; TCRdb keeps only in-frame clonotypes and omits some of them. Among about 83,000 clones listed, 92% were seen once. Sequenced sample: T cells isolated from PBMCs. These receptors all stem from a human donor in good health. The CDR3 runs from the conserved cysteine through the conserved F or W. The order of the fields is D gene, clone size, J gene, CDR3 length, V gene, CDR3 DNA, CDR3 protein. The D gene is left open where the match is weak. Some rows have no size entry. The others give once, few or many, or a class for an expanded clone.

d_gene: TRBD2; abundance: NA; j_gene: TRBJ2-1; len: 15; v_gene: TRBV9; CDR3nt: TGTGCCAGCAGCCGGGGGGGCGGAATCTACAATGAGCAGTTCTTC; CDR3aa: CASSRGGGIYNEQFF
d_gene: TRBD1; abundance: NA; j_gene: TRBJ1-2; len: 15; v_gene: TRBV30; CDR3nt: TGTGCCTGGAGTCGATGGACAGGGGGCAACTATGGCTACACCTTC; CDR3aa: CAWSRWTGGNYGYTF
d_gene: NA; abundance: NA; j_gene: TRBJ2-7; len: 15; v_gene: TRBV7-8; CDR3nt: TGTGCCAGCAGCTTCTTACGCTGGACTAAGCACGAGCAGTACTTC; CDR3aa: CASSFLRWTKHEQYF
d_gene: NA; abundance: NA; j_gene: TRBJ1-1; len: 17; v_gene: TRBV10-1; CDR3nt: TGCGCCAGCAGACCTATAAGTACAGTTGCGCCGAACACTGAAGCTTTCTTT; CDR3aa: CASRPISTVAPNTEAFF
d_gene: NA; abundance: NA; j_gene: TRBJ2-5; len: 15; v_gene: TRBV21-1; CDR3nt: TGTGCCAGCAGCTCGTATTACAGGGACGCGGAGACCCAGTACTTC; CDR3aa: CASSSYYRDAETQYF
d_gene: NA; abundance: NA; j_gene: TRBJ1-1; len: 13; v_gene: TRBV6-5; CDR3nt: TGTGCCAGCAGTTACGGGTGGGAGGGTGAAGCTTTCTTT; CDR3aa: CASSYGWEGEAFF
d_gene: NA; abundance: NA; j_gene: TRBJ1-1; len: 12; v_gene: TRBV27; CDR3nt: TGTGCCAGCAGGGAATCAGGGGCTGAAGCTTTCTTT; CDR3aa: CASRESGAEAFF
d_gene: NA; abundance: NA; j_gene: TRBJ1-2; len: 13; v_gene: TRBV28; CDR3nt: TGTGCCAGCATTCGGGGATTCGGCTATGGCTACACCTTC; CDR3aa: CASIRGFGYGYTF
d_gene: TRBD1; abundance: NA; j_gene: TRBJ2-7; len: 16; v_gene: TRBV6-5; CDR3nt: TGTGCCAGCAGTTACTCCGTCGGGACAGGGTCCTACGAGCAGTACTTC; CDR3aa: CASSYSVGTGSYEQYF
d_gene: NA; abundance: NA; j_gene: TRBJ2-4; len: 13; v_gene: TRBV6-1; CDR3nt: TGTGCCAGCAGTGAAGTGGCTAGGAACATTCAGTACTTC; CDR3aa: CASSEVARNIQYF
d_gene: TRBD2; abundance: NA; j_gene: TRBJ2-7; len: 19; v_gene: TRBV7-6; CDR3nt: TGTGCCAGCAGCCCGCGAACCGGGACTAGCGGGGCCACCGCCTACGAGCAGTACTTC; CDR3aa: CASSPRTGTSGATAYEQYF
d_gene: NA; abundance: NA; j_gene: TRBJ2-7; len: 15; v_gene: TRBV9; CDR3nt: TGTGCCAGCAGCGTAGCTACGTCCGGGGTCTACGAGCAGTACTTC; CDR3aa: CASSVATSGVYEQYF
d_gene: NA; abundance: NA; j_gene: TRBJ2-1; len: 15; v_gene: TRBV9; CDR3nt: TGTGCCAGCAGCGTAGGGGCGGGCCGCGACAATGAGCAGTTCTTC; CDR3aa: CASSVGAGRDNEQFF
d_gene: NA; abundance: NA; j_gene: TRBJ2-1; len: 16; v_gene: TRBV5-6; CDR3nt: TGTGCCAGCAGCTTGGAGACGGGGGTCTCCTACAATGAGCAGTTCTTC; CDR3aa: CASSLETGVSYNEQFF
d_gene: NA; abundance: NA; j_gene: TRBJ2-5; len: 14; v_gene: TRBV4-1; CDR3nt: TGCGCCAGCAGCGCTCGGACACCCCAAGAGACCCAGTACTTC; CDR3aa: CASSARTPQETQYF
d_gene: TRBD1; abundance: NA; j_gene: TRBJ1-2; len: 13; v_gene: TRBV5-1; CDR3nt: TGCGCCAGCAGCTTACAGGGGGCGGGTGGCTACACCTTC; CDR3aa: CASSLQGAGGYTF
d_gene: TRBD2; abundance: NA; j_gene: TRBJ2-1; len: 15; v_gene: TRBV5-1; CDR3nt: TGCGCCAGCAGCTACATTCTTAGACTAGCCAATGAGCAGTTCTTC; CDR3aa: CASSYILRLANEQFF
d_gene: TRBD1; abundance: NA; j_gene: TRBJ2-7; len: 14; v_gene: TRBV7-9; CDR3nt: TGTGCCAGCAGCTTAAGGGACAGGTGGTACGAGCAGTACTTC; CDR3aa: CASSLRDRWYEQYF
d_gene: NA; abundance: NA; j_gene: TRBJ1-3; len: 15; v_gene: TRBV2; CDR3nt: TGTGCCAGCAGTGAAGGCGGATATTCTGGAAACACCATATATTTT; CDR3aa: CASSEGGYSGNTIYF
d_gene: NA; abundance: NA; j_gene: TRBJ1-2; len: 14; v_gene: TRBV7-6; CDR3nt: TGTGCCAGCAGCCAAGATACAGGGTTCTATGGCTACACCTTC; CDR3aa: CASSQDTGFYGYTF
d_gene: TRBD2; abundance: NA; j_gene: TRBJ2-3; len: 16; v_gene: TRBV13; CDR3nt: TGTGCCAGCAGCTCCCTTATAGCGGGAGACACAGATACGCAGTATTTT; CDR3aa: CASSSLIAGDTDTQYF
d_gene: NA; abundance: once; j_gene: TRBJ1-3; len: 15; v_gene: TRBV5-6; CDR3nt: TGTGCCAGCAGCGCGGGACCGCTCTCTGGAAACACCATATATTTT; CDR3aa: CASSAGPLSGNTIYF
d_gene: TRBD1; abundance: NA; j_gene: TRBJ1-5; len: 15; v_gene: TRBV6-1; CDR3nt: TGTGCCAGCGCCCGACAGGGATCCAGCAATCAGCCCCAGCATTTT; CDR3aa: CASARQGSSNQPQHF
d_gene: TRBD2; abundance: once; j_gene: TRBJ2-7; len: 17; v_gene: TRBV27; CDR3nt: TGTGCCAGCAGTTCAAAACTTAGCGGGAGGGCGACCTACGAGCAGTACTTC; CDR3aa: CASSSKLSGRATYEQYF
d_gene: NA; abundance: NA; j_gene: TRBJ1-1; len: 12; v_gene: TRBV10-3; CDR3nt: TGTGCCATCAGTGCGACAGGTGCTGAAGCTTTCTTT; CDR3aa: CAISATGAEAFF
d_gene: NA; abundance: NA; j_gene: TRBJ2-7; len: 16; v_gene: TRBV4-2; CDR3nt: TGTGCCAGCAGCCAAGTCACCGGGGGACCGTCCTACGAGCAGTACTTC; CDR3aa: CASSQVTGGPSYEQYF
d_gene: TRBD1; abundance: NA; j_gene: TRBJ2-2; len: 18; v_gene: TRBV11-3; CDR3nt: TGTGCCAGCAGCCCAGCGACCTACGGGACAGGGGGCCCCGGGGAGCTGTTTTTT; CDR3aa: CASSPATYGTGGPGELFF
d_gene: NA; abundance: NA; j_gene: TRBJ2-7; len: 14; v_gene: TRBV18; CDR3nt: TGTGCCAGCTCACCACTTAGAACGGTGTACGAGCAGTACTTC; CDR3aa: CASSPLRTVYEQYF
d_gene: TRBD2; abundance: NA; j_gene: TRBJ2-3; len: 14; v_gene: TRBV30; CDR3nt: TGTGCCTGGAGACGGGGGGACAGCACAGATACGCAGTATTTT; CDR3aa: CAWRRGDSTDTQYF
d_gene: NA; abundance: NA; j_gene: TRBJ1-1; len: 13; v_gene: TRBV4-2; CDR3nt: TGTGCCAGCAGCCATAGCGATAACACTGAAGCTTTCTTT; CDR3aa: CASSHSDNTEAFF
d_gene: NA; abundance: NA; j_gene: TRBJ1-2; len: 12; v_gene: TRBV11-2; CDR3nt: TGTGCCAGCAGCAACCGGTCCGGGGGCTACACCTTC; CDR3aa: CASSNRSGGYTF
d_gene: NA; abundance: once; j_gene: TRBJ2-3; len: 15; v_gene: TRBV28; CDR3nt: TGTGCCAGCAACGAAGGGGCCACGACCACAGATACGCAGTATTTT; CDR3aa: CASNEGATTTDTQYF
d_gene: TRBD2; abundance: NA; j_gene: TRBJ2-7; len: 16; v_gene: TRBV28; CDR3nt: TGTGCCAGCAGATACCTGACTAGCGGGGGCTCCTACGAGCAGTACTTC; CDR3aa: CASRYLTSGGSYEQYF
d_gene: NA; abundance: once; j_gene: TRBJ2-7; len: 10; v_gene: TRBV2; CDR3nt: TGTGCCACCAGGGGAGACGAGCAGTACTTC; CDR3aa: CATRGDEQYF
d_gene: TRBD2; abundance: NA; j_gene: TRBJ2-1; len: 16; v_gene: TRBV7-8; CDR3nt: TGTGCCAGCGGAAGACTAGCGGGAGAGGTTGGCAATGAGCAGTTCTTC; CDR3aa: CASGRLAGEVGNEQFF
d_gene: TRBD2; abundance: NA; j_gene: TRBJ2-2; len: 15; v_gene: TRBV7-6; CDR3nt: TGTGCCAGCACCCTGGGGACTAGTGGATCCGGGGAGCTGTTTTTT; CDR3aa: CASTLGTSGSGELFF
d_gene: NA; abundance: NA; j_gene: TRBJ1-2; len: 13; v_gene: TRBV7-9; CDR3nt: TGTGCCAGCAGGGTATCTGAGGACTATGGCTACACCTTC; CDR3aa: CASRVSEDYGYTF
d_gene: TRBD1; abundance: NA; j_gene: TRBJ1-6; len: 14; v_gene: TRBV19; CDR3nt: TGTGCCAGTACCATGGGGGACAGTAATTCACCCCTCCACTTT; CDR3aa: CASTMGDSNSPLHF
d_gene: NA; abundance: NA; j_gene: TRBJ1-6; len: 12; v_gene: TRBV5-1; CDR3nt: TGCGCCAGCAGCCCGGGGAATTCACCCCTCCACTTT; CDR3aa: CASSPGNSPLHF
d_gene: TRBD1; abundance: NA; j_gene: TRBJ2-1; len: 16; v_gene: TRBV10-3; CDR3nt: TGTGCCATCAGTGAGAGGTCGACAGGGCCCTACAATGAGCAGTTCTTC; CDR3aa: CAISERSTGPYNEQFF
d_gene: TRBD1; abundance: NA; j_gene: TRBJ1-4; len: 12; v_gene: TRBV11-2; CDR3nt: TGTGCCAGCAGCGTACGGACAGGGACGGTGTTTTTT; CDR3aa: CASSVRTGTVFF
d_gene: TRBD1; abundance: NA; j_gene: TRBJ1-2; len: 14; v_gene: TRBV6-6; CDR3nt: TGTGCCAGCAGTTCCCCAGGGGGCGCCAATGGCTACACCTTC; CDR3aa: CASSSPGGANGYTF
d_gene: NA; abundance: NA; j_gene: TRBJ2-1; len: 14; v_gene: TRBV4-1; CDR3nt: TGCGCCAGCAGCCAAGTAACTCTCTACAATGAGCAGTTCTTC; CDR3aa: CASSQVTLYNEQFF
d_gene: NA; abundance: NA; j_gene: TRBJ1-2; len: 14; v_gene: TRBV6-5; CDR3nt: TGTGCCAGCAGTTCCCCCTCGACAGGATCTGGCTACACCTTC; CDR3aa: CASSSPSTGSGYTF
d_gene: TRBD2; abundance: NA; j_gene: TRBJ2-1; len: 17; v_gene: TRBV19; CDR3nt: TGTGCCAGTAGTATGTTTTCCGCGGGGGGGCCTGGCAATGAGCAGTTCTTC; CDR3aa: CASSMFSAGGPGNEQFF
d_gene: TRBD1; abundance: NA; j_gene: TRBJ1-6; len: 16; v_gene: TRBV9; CDR3nt: TGTGCCAGCAGCGCAAAAGAGACAGGGTGGATGGCACCCCTCCACTTT; CDR3aa: CASSAKETGWMAPLHF
d_gene: NA; abundance: NA; j_gene: TRBJ1-6; len: 15; v_gene: TRBV6-4; CDR3nt: TGTGCCAGCAGCCAGGGAAGCTCCTATAATTCACCCCTCCACTTT; CDR3aa: CASSQGSSYNSPLHF
d_gene: NA; abundance: NA; j_gene: TRBJ1-1; len: 17; v_gene: TRBV4-1; CDR3nt: TGCGCCAGCAGCCAACTTATCAGGTCCGGGATGAACACTGAAGCTTTCTTT; CDR3aa: CASSQLIRSGMNTEAFF
d_gene: NA; abundance: few; j_gene: TRBJ1-2; len: 13; v_gene: TRBV30; CDR3nt: TGTGCCTGGAGTAAAACCCAGGGTGGCGGCTACACCTTC; CDR3aa: CAWSKTQGGGYTF
d_gene: TRBD1; abundance: NA; j_gene: TRBJ1-5; len: 14; v_gene: TRBV6-6; CDR3nt: TGTGCCAGCAGCGCGAACAGGGGAGAACAGCCCCAGCATTTT; CDR3aa: CASSANRGEQPQHF
d_gene: TRBD1; abundance: NA; j_gene: TRBJ1-6; len: 14; v_gene: TRBV9; CDR3nt: TGTGCCAGCAGCGACAACGACAGGGGTTCACCCCTCCACTTT; CDR3aa: CASSDNDRGSPLHF
d_gene: TRBD2; abundance: NA; j_gene: TRBJ2-1; len: 15; v_gene: TRBV6-5; CDR3nt: TGTGCCAGCGCCCTAGCGGGACTAGCGGGCAATGAGCAGTTCTTC; CDR3aa: CASALAGLAGNEQFF
d_gene: NA; abundance: once; j_gene: TRBJ1-1; len: 13; v_gene: TRBV19; CDR3nt: TGTGCCAGTAGTACAGGGCGAAAAACTGAAGCTTTCTTT; CDR3aa: CASSTGRKTEAFF
d_gene: NA; abundance: NA; j_gene: TRBJ2-7; len: 13; v_gene: TRBV7-3; CDR3nt: TGTGCCAGTCCCGACAGGTTTTTGATAGAGCAGTACTTC; CDR3aa: CASPDRFLIEQYF
d_gene: TRBD2; abundance: NA; j_gene: TRBJ2-3; len: 17; v_gene: TRBV5-1; CDR3nt: TGCGCCAGCAGCTTGGCCCGTACTAGCGGGAGTTCAGATACGCAGTATTTT; CDR3aa: CASSLARTSGSSDTQYF
d_gene: TRBD1; abundance: NA; j_gene: TRBJ2-2; len: 14; v_gene: TRBV2; CDR3nt: TGTGCCAGCAGCGGACAGGGGAAGGCCGGGGAGCTGTTTTTT; CDR3aa: CASSGQGKAGELFF
d_gene: TRBD2; abundance: NA; j_gene: TRBJ2-3; len: 18; v_gene: TRBV7-9; CDR3nt: TGTGCCAGCAGCCCGGGACTAGCGGGAGTTCCTCGCACAGATACGCAGTATTTT; CDR3aa: CASSPGLAGVPRTDTQYF
d_gene: TRBD2; abundance: NA; j_gene: TRBJ2-1; len: 15; v_gene: TRBV28; CDR3nt: TGTGCCAGCAGTTTACTAGCGGGAGGGTACAATGAGCAGTTCTTC; CDR3aa: CASSLLAGGYNEQFF